The entry below describes one TCR beta chain. Germline CDR1 reads MDHEN; CDR2 reads SYDVKM. The junction had 3 bases not matched to a gene; V was cut back by 4 bases and J by 1 base. This CDR3 contains 16 residues. The data were taken from a study of blood T cell repertoires in COVID-19. Study-wide background: COVID-19 samples from acute and convalescent phases originated in the United States, Italy and Spain. In each case, the material was cDNA or gDNA derived from T cells, B-cell-depleted T cells, or PBMCs.

In the source study's methods: Amplified reference gene primers provided the basis for estimating nucleated cell counts. Sequencing was performed with immunoSEQ multiplex PCR; in TCRdb, only in-frame clones are kept and a portion is missing. The DNA was the basis for D and trimming; V, J and clone size are from that table. The sample comprises 250,000 to 300,000 clones, around nine tenths of which are singletons, and approximately 12% rests with the top ten. This clonotype was sampled from a woman in her sixties or seventies with acute or convalescent COVID-19. The specimen was peripheral blood. The chain joins TRBV28 to TRBJ1-6; 8 nucleotides align to TRBD1. The CDR3 coding sequence is TGTGCCAGCAGTTCTCGGACAGGGTCCTATAATTCACCCCTCCACTTT. Translating gives CASSSRTGSYNSPLHF.